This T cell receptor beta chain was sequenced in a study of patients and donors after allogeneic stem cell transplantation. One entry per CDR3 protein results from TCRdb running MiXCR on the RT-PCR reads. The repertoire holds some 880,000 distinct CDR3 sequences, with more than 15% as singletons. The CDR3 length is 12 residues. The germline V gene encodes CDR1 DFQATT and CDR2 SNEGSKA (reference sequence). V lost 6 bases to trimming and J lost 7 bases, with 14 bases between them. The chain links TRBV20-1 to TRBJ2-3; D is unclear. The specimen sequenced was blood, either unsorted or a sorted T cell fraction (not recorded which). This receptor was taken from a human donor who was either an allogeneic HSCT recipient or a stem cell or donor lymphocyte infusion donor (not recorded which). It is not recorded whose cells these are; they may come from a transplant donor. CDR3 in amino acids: CSASEKKHTQYF. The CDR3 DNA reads TGCAGTGCGTCTGAGAAGAAACATACGCAGTATTTT.